The 28 T cell receptor beta chains in this list originate from one sample, sequenced in a study of shared clonotypes between healthy human individuals. The table came from immunoSEQ multiplex PCR; TCRdb's copy has only in-frame clones and leaves some out. The sample lists about 1,500,000 clones, 96% occurring once. Specimen: naive CD4+ T cells sorted from blood. Described subset: CD45RA+ positively selected. Every receptor here comes from a man aged 25-45 years in good health.

The CDR3 loop reads CASSAPGVRNEQFF. The CDR3 nucleotides read TGTGCCAGTAGTGCCCCGGGAGTGCGGAATGAGCAGTTCTTC. V and J are TRBV19 and TRBJ2-1, with D perhaps matching TRBD2 (6 bases). The CDR3 runs to 14 residues. Trimming took 5 bases from V and 7 from J, leaving 15 bases between them. CDR1 and CDR2 (germline): LNHDA, SQIVND (reference sequence).

The V call is TRBV5-6, the J call TRBJ1-1, with D hard to call. The CDR3 sequence is 14 residues long. V was cut by 0 bases and J by 3 bases, with 9 bases left in between. Germline loops: CDR1 SGHDT, CDR2 YYEEEE. The CDR3 here is CASSLVGVDTEAFF. The CDR3 DNA sequence: TGTGCCAGCAGCTTGGTTGGGGTGGACACTGAAGCTTTCTTT.

This chain connects TRBV19 to TRBJ2-7; TRBD2 matches at 9 bases. Germline values: CDR1 LNHDA, CDR2 SQIVND (reference sequence). The CDR3 contains 14 residues. The V and J ends lost 8 bases and 6 bases, in that order; junction bases with no gene match: 11. The DNA for the CDR3 is TGTGCCAGTGGCAAGTTAGCGGGAGTTGGCGAGCAGTACTTC. Amino acid sequence: CASGKLAGVGEQYF. The whole variable domain, remainder taken from reference TRBV19 and TRBJ2-7, is DGGITQSPKYLFRKEGQNVTLSCEQNLNHDAMYWYRQDPGQGLRLIYYSQIVNDFQKGDIAEGYSVSREKKESFPLTVTSAQKNPTAFYLCASGKLAGVGEQYFGPGTRLTVT.

The chain recombines TRBV5-6 with TRBJ2-5, with TRBD2 matching over 9 bases. There are 19 residues in the CDR3. Germline V gives CDR1 SGHDT, CDR2 YYEEEE. Unmatched junction bases numbered 18, after V lost 4 bases and J lost 2 bases. The CDR3 sequence is CASSEPRPGLAFRQETQYF. The CDR3 DNA sequence: TGTGCCAGCAGCGAGCCCCGGCCGGGACTAGCTTTTAGGCAAGAGACCCAGTACTTC.

With respect to this clone: One junction end disagrees with the germline gene, perhaps due to a read error. CDR3 in amino acids: CASSFSAGGSSEQYF. The DNA for the CDR3 is TGTGCCAGCTCGTTTAGTGCGGGAGGCTCCTCCGAGCAGTACTTC. The chain employs TRBV7-2 and TRBJ2-7, with 8 bases aligning to TRBD2. CDR1 is SGHTA, CDR2 FQGNSA, per germline. This CDR3 is 15 amino acids long.

The chain employs TRBV11-2 and TRBJ2-7; unclear D gene. The CDR3 has 14 residues. Trimming removed 4 bases at V and 1 base at J, with 11 bases between. CDR1 is SGHAT and CDR2 is FQNNGV in the germline V gene. CDR3 sequence (DNA): TGTGCCAGCAGCTCCGATGGGCCTTCCTACGAGCAGTACTTC. It encodes CASSSDGPSYEQYF.

The rearrangement joins TRBV7-8 to TRBJ1-5; D is possibly TRBD1 (5 bases). Germline CDR1 and CDR2: SGHVS and FQNEAQ. The V gene lost 0 bases and the J gene lost 4 bases, with 13 bases spanning the gap. This CDR3 is 16 amino acids long. CDR3 nucleotides: TGTGCCAGCAGCTTAGCCCCGGTTGGGGGGAATCAGCCCCAGCATTTT. It specifies CASSLAPVGGNQPQHF.

The chain is built from TRBV5-1 and TRBJ2-1; TRBD2 matches at 10 bases. The CDR3 length is 13 residues. Germline V gene sequence: CDR1 SGHRS, CDR2 YFSETQ. Trimming took 3 bases from V and 8 from J; bases not matched to a gene: 2. CDR3: CASSWTSGYEQFF. CDR3 in DNA: TGCGCCAGCAGCTGGACTAGCGGTTATGAGCAGTTCTTC. Full variable domain (rest looked up from reference TRBV5-1 and TRBJ2-1): KAGVTQTPRYLIKTRGQQVTLSCSPISGHRSVSWYQQTPGQGLQFLFEYFSETQRNKGNFPGRFSGRQFSNSRSEMNVSTLELGDSALYLCASSWTSGYEQFFGPGTRLTVL.

This CDR3 is CASSPLPYRGRTTDTQYF. The CDR3 region has the DNA TGTGCCAGCTCACCACTACCTTACAGGGGACGTACCACAGATACGCAGTATTTT. The rearrangement uses TRBV18 and TRBJ2-3; 7 bases map to TRBD1. The CDR3 extends over 18 amino acids. Germline loops: CDR1 KGHSH, CDR2 LQKENI. J lost 2 bases, V lost 1 base, and 12 bases had no gene match.

This chain connects TRBV6-1 to TRBJ2-7; D uncertain. The V gene lost 8 bases and the J gene lost 5 bases, with 7 bases spanning the gap. The CDR3 has 10 amino acids. Germline V gene sequence: CDR1 MNHNS, CDR2 SASEGT. The CDR3 spells CASESHEQYF. For the CDR3, the DNA is TGTGCCAGCGAGTCCCACGAGCAGTACTTC.

The V gene is TRBV5-4, the J gene TRBJ2-1; tentative D call: TRBD2 (6 bases). Trimming pared 5 bases from V and 0 bases from J, leaving 15 bases between. The CDR3 extends over 16 amino acids. CDR1 is SGHNT and CDR2 is YYREEE in the germline V gene (reference sequence). CDR3 nucleotides: TGTGCCAGCAGATATAGCGGTTCCTCCTCCTACAATGAGCAGTTCTTC. Translated: CASRYSGSSSYNEQFF.

The genes are TRBV2 and TRBJ2-3, with D possibly TRBD2 on 6 matching bases. Germline CDR1 is SNHLY and CDR2 is FYNNEI. This CDR3 comprises 14 residues. The germline V and J ends were trimmed by 6 bases and 1 base, with 11 bases remaining between them. CDR3 DNA sequence: TGTGCCAGCAGACCCTCGGGAGGCACAGATACGCAGTATTTT. This gives the protein CASRPSGGTDTQYF.

The chain uses TRBV6-1 and TRBJ2-7; maybe TRBD1 (5 bases). Germline CDR1 MNHNS, CDR2 SASEGT. Between the trimmed V and J ends, which lost 4 bases and 3 bases, there was a span of 10 bases. The CDR3 contains 13 residues. The DNA for the CDR3 is TGTGCCAGCAGTGCAGGGTTCTTCTACGAGCAGTACTTC. It codes for CASSAGFFYEQYF.

V is TRBV28 and J is TRBJ1-1; weak D call: TRBD1 (5 bases). The CDR3 consists of 12 residues. The germline V gene encodes CDR1 MDHEN and CDR2 SYDVKM. The V end was cut by 6 bases, the J end by 7 bases, with 12 bases between. The CDR3: CASRPGLSEAFF. In nucleotides, the CDR3 is TGTGCCAGCAGACCGGGACTGAGTGAAGCTTTCTTT.

The genes are TRBV28 and TRBJ2-5; D is perhaps TRBD2 (7 bases). Germline CDR1 is MDHEN and CDR2 is SYDVKM. CDR3 size: 14 residues. Trimming removed 2 bases from V and 5 bases from J, with 12 bases in between. CDR3 sequence: CASSLGGGWETQYF. DNA of the CDR3: TGTGCCAGCAGTTTAGGCGGGGGCTGGGAGACCCAGTACTTC.

CDR3 sequence reads: CASSFYSNQPQHF. CDR3 sequence (DNA): TGTGCCAGCAGCTTTTATAGCAATCAGCCCCAGCATTTT. The chain couples TRBV5-5 to TRBJ1-5; D unclear. Per germline, CDR1 SGHKS and CDR2 YYEKEE (reference sequence). The CDR3 consists of 13 residues. Trimming left V 2 bases short and J 0 bases short, with 3 bases between.

Concerning this clone: Within the sample, other DNA sequences also encode this same CDR3. V is TRBV5-1 and J is TRBJ2-1, with TRBD2 as a possible D gene (6 bases). The V gene lost 0 bases and the J gene lost 1 base, with 11 bases spanning the gap. Germline V gene sequence: CDR1 SGHRS, CDR2 YFSETQ. This CDR3 has 16 amino acids. The CDR3 protein is CASSLEGSGSYNEQFF. As DNA, the CDR3 is TGCGCCAGCAGCTTGGAAGGTAGCGGTTCCTACAATGAGCAGTTCTTC.

This clone showed up just once. The chain has TRBV5-8 and TRBJ1-1; perhaps TRBD1 as D (5 bases). Germline V gene sequence: CDR1 SGHTS, CDR2 YDEGEE. V was shortened by 7 bases and J by 3 bases, with 10 bases between the two germline ends. The CDR3 has 12 amino acids. For the CDR3, the DNA is TGTGCCAGCGGGGGGAAGGACACTGAAGCTTTCTTT. This translates into CASGGKDTEAFF.

This rearrangement joins TRBV10-1 to TRBJ2-1, with D tentatively TRBD1 (5 bases). The CDR3 contains 15 residues. V was shortened by 4 bases and J by 1 base, with 11 bases between the two germline ends. CDR1 is WNHNN, CDR2 SYGVQD, per germline (reference sequence). CDR3 region: CASSATVQSYNEQFF. CDR3 DNA sequence: TGCGCCAGCAGTGCGACAGTCCAATCCTACAATGAGCAGTTCTTC.

Concerning this clone itself: The sample holds other DNA sequences that translate to the same CDR3. The V and J genes are TRBV29-1 and TRBJ1-1; D is unresolved. The CDR3 loop spans 10 amino acids. V gave up 6 bases and J gave up 2 bases, with 4 bases separating them. Germline-derived CDR1 and CDR2 are SQVTM and ANQGSEA. The chain's CDR3 is CSVSNTEAFF. CDR3 nucleotide sequence: TGCAGCGTCTCCAACACTGAAGCTTTCTTT.

The chain joins TRBV2 to TRBJ1-4, with D possibly being TRBD1 (6 bases). Germline-derived CDR1 and CDR2 are SNHLY and FYNNEI. V dropped 8 bases and J dropped 8 bases, with 12 bases sitting between them. The CDR3 length is 12 residues. The CDR3 DNA follows: TGTGCCAGCTCGATAGGGGGAGAAAAACTGTTTTTT. Amino acid sequence: CASSIGGEKLFF.

The chain carries TRBV19 and TRBJ2-6, with TRBD2 matching over 8 bases. The CDR3 loop spans 18 amino acids. The germline gives CDR1 LNHDA, CDR2 SQIVND (reference sequence). The J segment lost 0 bases and the V segment lost 6 bases, leaving 10 bases of the junction unmatched. CDR3 DNA sequence: TGTGCCAGTAGCTTTACTAGCGGAACAGTCTCTGGGGCCAACGTCCTGACTTTC. Encoded protein: CASSFTSGTVSGANVLTF.

The chain joins TRBV10-1 to TRBJ2-3, with a tentative D call TRBD1 (6 bases). Germline V lookup: CDR1 WNHNN, CDR2 SYGVQD (reference sequence). Between the trimmed V and J ends, which lost 6 bases and 0 bases, there was a span of 10 bases. This CDR3 is built from 14 residues. CDR3: CASSDRPSTDTQYF. The CDR3 coding sequence is TGCGCCAGCAGCGACAGGCCGAGCACAGATACGCAGTATTTT.

The chain has TRBV6-5 and TRBJ2-1; TRBD2 might be the D (5 bases). Trimming pared 6 bases from V and 13 bases from J, leaving 16 bases between. This CDR3 spans 12 amino acids. Germline-derived CDR1 and CDR2 are MNHEY and SVGAGI. The CDR3 loop reads CASSEFSGVQFF. The CDR3 nucleotides read TGTGCCAGCAGCGAATTCAGCGGCGTACAGTTCTTC.

The rearrangement joins TRBV6-5 to TRBJ1-2, with TRBD1 as a possible D gene (5 bases). Germline assignment: CDR1 MNHEY and CDR2 SVGAGI. V was clipped by 6 bases and J by 5 bases, with 13 bases between them. CDR3 length: 13 amino acids. Here the CDR3 DNA reads TGTGCCAGCAGACAAACAGGAAAATATGGCTACACCTTC. Translated, it gives CASRQTGKYGYTF.

As concerns this clone: Compared with germline, one end of the junction differs, possibly owing to a read error. This chain joins TRBV19 and TRBJ1-3, with D possibly matching TRBD1 (6 bases). The CDR3 spans 14 residues. Germline V gene data show CDR1 as LNHDA and CDR2 as SQIVND (reference sequence). The CDR3 nucleotides read TGTGCCAGCAGTATGCTACAGGGAGGAAACACCATATATTTT. This codes for CASSMLQGGNTIYF.

The table lists this clone with a few counts. The chain recombines TRBV7-2 with TRBJ1-5; D is unresolved. This CDR3 is 13 amino acids long. Per the germline V gene, CDR1 is SGHTA and CDR2 is FQGNSA. The ends were cut back, 6 bases at V and 2 bases at J, with 8 bases in the middle. The CDR3 nucleotides are TGTGCCAGCAGTCCCGCGGGCAATCAGCCCCAGCATTTT. Its translation is CASSPAGNQPQHF.

The chain uses TRBV14 and TRBJ2-2; D is perhaps TRBD2 (6 bases). Germline V CDR1 and CDR2: SGHDN, FVKESK. The CDR3 totals 17 residues. V was cut by 4 bases and J by 0 bases, with 15 bases left in between. The CDR3 nucleotides read TGTGCCAGCAGCCCACTTTCGCGGGGCGCGAACACCGGGGAGCTGTTTTTT. Translation: CASSPLSRGANTGELFF. The full variable domain, rest sourced from reference TRBV14 and TRBJ2-2, is EAGVTQFPSHSVIEKGQTVTLRCDPISGHDNLYWYRRVMGKEIKFLLHFVKESKQDESGMPNNRFLAERTGGTYSTLKVQPAELEDSGVYFCASSPLSRGANTGELFFGEGSRLTVL.